The rows below give T cell receptor beta chains drawn from one sample of a study of blood T cell repertoires in COVID-19. Libraries were prepared by immunoSEQ multiplex PCR; TCRdb keeps only in-frame clonotypes and omits some of them. This sample has about 170,000 clones, with under 90% found just once. The sequenced material came from peripheral blood. The receptors here all came from a woman aged 80 or over with active or convalescent COVID-19. Both conserved end residues are part of each CDR3. Each record gives: D gene, V gene, clone size, J gene, CDR3 DNA, CDR3 protein. D genes are given only for firm matches. Not every row has a clone size; where given, it reads once, few, many or a size class.

TRBD2,TRBV19,NA,TRBJ2-1,TGTGCCAGTAGTTCCAGCCCGGGACTAGGGACTTTTGGGGGTGAGCAGTTCTTC,CASSSSPGLGTFGGEQFF
TRBD2,TRBV7-3,NA,TRBJ2-1,TGTGCCAGCAGCTCCGGACTAGCGGGAGTCATCAATGAGCAGTTCTTC,CASSSGLAGVINEQFF
TRBD2,TRBV5-1,NA,TRBJ2-7,TGCGCCAGCAGCTTGAGGGGAGCGGGACTCCTCTACGAGCAGTACTTC,CASSLRGAGLLYEQYF
TRBD1,TRBV12-3/TRBV12-4,NA,TRBJ1-2,TGTGCCACCAAAGGGGGCCATGGCTACACCTTC,CATKGGHGYTF
TRBD2,TRBV9,once,TRBJ2-2,TGTGCCAGCAGCTCCCGCAGTGGGGGGGGTTCCGGGGAGCTGTTTTTT,CASSSRSGGGSGELFF
NA,TRBV28,NA,TRBJ1-2,TGTGCCAGGGACAGTCAGACCGCTAACTATGGCTACACCTTC,CARDSQTANYGYTF
TRBD1,TRBV6-5,once,TRBJ1-4,TGTGCCAGCAGCCAACAGGGGGCGAGTGAAAAACTGTTTTTT,CASSQQGASEKLFF
NA,TRBV9,NA,TRBJ2-3,TGTGCCAGCAGCGTAATGCAGGGGAGCACAGATACGCAGTATTTT,CASSVMQGSTDTQYF
NA,TRBV29-1,NA,TRBJ1-1,TGCAGCGCCTTCATCGGGGTCACTGAAGCTTTCTTT,CSAFIGVTEAFF
TRBD1,TRBV5-8,NA,TRBJ1-5,TGTGCCAGCAGCGTGGGACAGGGGGGGCAGCCCCAGCATTTT,CASSVGQGGQPQHF
TRBD1,TRBV5-1,NA,TRBJ2-1,TGCGCCAGCAGCTCAGGGGGGACAGGGACCGTCCTGAATGAGCAGTTCTTC,CASSSGGTGTVLNEQFF
TRBD2,TRBV6-5,NA,TRBJ2-7,TGTGCCAGCAGTTACGGGGGGAGGGACGAGCAGTACTTC,CASSYGGRDEQYF
NA,TRBV5-1,few,TRBJ2-7,TGCGCCAGCAGTGCAGGGGCTTACGAGCAGTACTTC,CASSAGAYEQYF
TRBD2,TRBV20-1,NA,TRBJ2-7,TGCAGTGCTAGTAGCGGGAGCGGGCGTGAGCAGTACTTC,CSASSGSGREQYF
NA,TRBV3-1/TRBV3-2,NA,TRBJ2-1,TGTGCCAGCAGCCAAGAATGGTTAACACCTAGCTCCTACAATGAGCAGTTCTTC,CASSQEWLTPSSYNEQFF
TRBD2,TRBV5-1,NA,TRBJ2-1,TGCGCCAGCAGCCCCCTCGGGACTAGCGGGGGTAACAATGAGCAGTTCTTC,CASSPLGTSGGNNEQFF
NA,TRBV6-5,NA,TRBJ1-2,TGTGCCAGCAGAGCACCAGGGCACTATGGCTACACCTTC,CASRAPGHYGYTF
NA,TRBV6-5,NA,TRBJ1-2,TGTGCCAGCAGCGTACAGGAACAAGCTAACTATGGCTACACCTTC,CASSVQEQANYGYTF
TRBD1,TRBV18,NA,TRBJ1-1,TGTGCCAGCTCAGTACAGGGGGGGAACACTGAAGCTTTCTTT,CASSVQGGNTEAFF
NA,TRBV28,NA,TRBJ1-2,TGTGCCAGCAGTTTCCCCCCAGGGGTCGGCTACACCTTC,CASSFPPGVGYTF
NA,TRBV12-3/TRBV12-4,once,TRBJ2-1,TGTGCCAGCAGCCAGGGCCCCTACAATGAGCAGTTCTTC,CASSQGPYNEQFF
NA,TRBV18,NA,TRBJ1-1,TGTGCCAGCTCACTAAGACAGATTAGTGGGAACACTGAAGCTTTCTTT,CASSLRQISGNTEAFF
TRBD2,TRBV4-1,NA,TRBJ2-3,TGCGCCAGCAGCCAAGTTTGGGGGCCTGGGACTAGCGGGAGGATTAATACGCAGTATTTT,CASSQVWGPGTSGRINTQYF
TRBD2,TRBV5-4,NA,TRBJ2-1,TGTGCCAGCAGCTTGTTTAGCGGGAGTGGAAATGAGCAGTTCTTC,CASSLFSGSGNEQFF
TRBD2,TRBV30,NA,TRBJ2-1,TGTGCCTGTTCGACTAGCGGCTACAATGAGCAGTTCTTC,CACSTSGYNEQFF
NA,TRBV19,NA,TRBJ1-2,TGTGCCAGTAGCACGACCACCGAGACAAGCTATGGCTACACCTTC,CASSTTTETSYGYTF
TRBD1,TRBV5-1,NA,TRBJ2-2,TGCGCCAGCAGCTGGGGACAGACCACCGGGGAGCTGTTTTTT,CASSWGQTTGELFF
TRBD2,TRBV3-1/TRBV3-2,NA,TRBJ2-5,TGTGCCAGCAGCCAAGAGACTAGCGGGGCTCTAGGGGAGACCCAGTACTTC,CASSQETSGALGETQYF
NA,TRBV6-1,NA,TRBJ1-4,TGTGCCAGCAGTGAGAGGACAGCCCCTGCAACTAATGAAAAACTGTTTTTT,CASSERTAPATNEKLFF
NA,TRBV29-1,NA,TRBJ1-1,TGCAGCGTTGAAGAGGGCAGTAAAGCTTTCTTT,CSVEEGSKAFF
NA,TRBV27,NA,TRBJ2-1,TGTGCCAGCAGTCCCCGCGGATACAATGAGCAGTTCTTC,CASSPRGYNEQFF
NA,TRBV7-9,NA,TRBJ1-2,TGTGCCAGCAGCGCAGGGGTTGGCTATGGCTACACCTTC,CASSAGVGYGYTF
TRBD1,TRBV7-9,NA,TRBJ1-1,TGTGCCAGCAGCTCCCCTCCCGGGACAGTTATGAACACTGAAGCTTTCTTT,CASSSPPGTVMNTEAFF
NA,TRBV15,NA,TRBJ1-5,TGTGCCACCAGCAGAGATCAGGGATATAGCAATCAGCCCCAGCATTTT,CATSRDQGYSNQPQHF
TRBD1,TRBV3-1/TRBV3-2,NA,TRBJ1-4,TGTGCCAGCAGCCCAGGACAGGGGGTTAATGAAAAACTGTTTTTT,CASSPGQGVNEKLFF
NA,TRBV7-9,NA,TRBJ2-7,TGTGCCAGCAGCCCCGGTGCCCTGTCGGACGAGCAGTACTTC,CASSPGALSDEQYF
NA,TRBV28,few,TRBJ1-4,TGTGCCAGCAGTTTACGACAGGAAAAACTGTTTTTT,CASSLRQEKLFF
NA,TRBV6-5,NA,TRBJ1-1,TGTGCCAGCAGTTACTCGAAACTGGGGAGGACTGAAGCTTTCTTT,CASSYSKLGRTEAFF
TRBD2,TRBV20-1,few,TRBJ2-3,TGCAGTGCTAGTGGGGCGGGAGACACAGATACGCAGTATTTT,CSASGAGDTDTQYF
NA,TRBV6-5,NA,TRBJ1-3,TGTGCCAGCAGCCGACCAGGGTTCTCTGGAAACACCATATATTTT,CASSRPGFSGNTIYF
TRBD1,TRBV5-1,NA,TRBJ1-6,TGCGCCAGCAGCTCCGGGACAGCAAATAATTCACCCCTCCACTTT,CASSSGTANNSPLHF
TRBD2,TRBV7-8,NA,TRBJ2-3,TGTGCCAGCAGCGCCCGCCGCCCTAACAGAGCGGGGCCCACAGATACGCAGTATTTT,CASSARRPNRAGPTDTQYF
TRBD1,TRBV29-1,few,TRBJ2-1,TGCAGCGGAAAAATACCGGGACAGGGTTCGGGTGAGCAGTTCTTC,CSGKIPGQGSGEQFF
NA,TRBV7-9,NA,TRBJ2-7,TGTGCCAGCAGCAAAAGTGGGGGCAACTACGAGCAGTACTTC,CASSKSGGNYEQYF
NA,TRBV29-1,NA,TRBJ1-2,TGCAGCGTCTTGACACTTGAATATGGCTACACCTTC,CSVLTLEYGYTF
NA,TRBV19,NA,TRBJ2-7,TGTGCCAGTAGTACGGGTTATGAGCAGTACTTC,CASSTGYEQYF
TRBD1,TRBV5-1,NA,TRBJ1-2,TGCGCCAGCAGCTACGGACAGGGGGGCTATGGCTACACCTTC,CASSYGQGGYGYTF
NA,TRBV10-1,NA,TRBJ2-2,TGCGCCAGCAGTCGGGGTCTGACTGAGGAGCTGTTTTTT,CASSRGLTEELFF
NA,TRBV9,few,TRBJ1-3,TGTGCCAGCAGCCCTACAGGGAACACCATATATTTT,CASSPTGNTIYF
TRBD1,TRBV6-1,NA,TRBJ1-1,TGTGCCAGCAGTGACCGGGACAGAGGGCTTGTAGGCACTGAAGCTTTCTTT,CASSDRDRGLVGTEAFF
NA,TRBV10-1,NA,TRBJ1-1,TGCGCCAGCAGCCTAGGGGGAGTGGACACTGAAGCTTTCTTT,CASSLGGVDTEAFF
NA,TRBV18,NA,TRBJ2-6,TGTGCCAGCTCACCCGAGTCTGGGGCCAACGTCCTGACTTTC,CASSPESGANVLTF
TRBD1,TRBV28,NA,TRBJ1-5,TGTGCCAGCAGTTTCCGACAGGGGGCCCACCAGCCCCAGCATTTT,CASSFRQGAHQPQHF